Listed below are T cell receptor beta chains from one sample, sequenced in a study of cytomegalovirus exposure and HLA in healthy donors. Only in-frame clones appear in the TCRdb table, and some are missing; sequencing was by immunoSEQ multiplex PCR. Of about 360,000 clones listed, roughly 85% are singletons. Sample: PBMCs. Source of these receptors: a woman under 30 in good health and CMV-seronegative. The CDR3 runs from the conserved cysteine through the conserved F or W. The order of the fields is V gene, clone size, J gene, CDR3 length, D gene, CDR3 DNA, CDR3 protein. A D gene is named only where the DNA matches it firmly. Only some rows state a clone size, as once, few, many or a class for expanded clones.

V: TRBV9; size: -; J: TRBJ2-1; length: 11; D: -; DNA: TGTGCCAGCAGCGTGGCGGGGGAGCAGTTCTTC; CDR3: CASSVAGEQFF
V: TRBV4-1; size: -; J: TRBJ2-3; length: 15; D: -; DNA: TGCGCCAGCAGCCAAGGACTATTGAGCACAGATACGCAGTATTTT; CDR3: CASSQGLLSTDTQYF
V: TRBV29-1; size: -; J: TRBJ1-2; length: 13; D: -; DNA: TGCAGTATACAGCGGGGGCATGACTATGGCTACACCTTC; CDR3: CSIQRGHDYGYTF
V: TRBV7-3; size: -; J: TRBJ2-1; length: 15; D: TRBD2; DNA: TGTGCCAGCAGCTTATCGGCTAGCGGGAGCCATGAGCAGTTCTTC; CDR3: CASSLSASGSHEQFF
V: TRBV29-1; size: -; J: TRBJ2-2; length: 15; D: -; DNA: TGCAGCGTTAGGACAGCGACTTTTAACACCGGGGAGCTGTTTTTT; CDR3: CSVRTATFNTGELFF
V: TRBV30; size: -; J: TRBJ2-7; length: 15; D: TRBD2; DNA: TGTGCCTCCACAACCTCGGGAGGGTTGCTCTACGAGCAGTACTTC; CDR3: CASTTSGGLLYEQYF
V: TRBV7-7; size: -; J: TRBJ2-1; length: 15; D: TRBD2; DNA: TGTGCCAGCAGCTCCCTAGCGGGGGGGCGGGATGAGCAGTTCTTC; CDR3: CASSSLAGGRDEQFF
V: TRBV4-1; size: -; J: TRBJ2-5; length: 15; D: -; DNA: TGCGCCAGCAGCCAAGATCGGAGCCACCAAGAGACCCAGTACTTC; CDR3: CASSQDRSHQETQYF
V: TRBV6-1; size: -; J: TRBJ1-2; length: 15; D: -; DNA: TGTGCCAGCAGTGAAGTAGGGAGGGCTGCGGAGGGCTACACCTTC; CDR3: CASSEVGRAAEGYTF
V: TRBV28; size: once; J: TRBJ2-7; length: 14; D: TRBD1; DNA: TGTGCCAGCAGACCCTTTGTAAGGGGGCCCGAGCAGTACTTC; CDR3: CASRPFVRGPEQYF
V: TRBV28; size: -; J: TRBJ1-5; length: 16; D: -; DNA: TGTGCCAGCAGACCCCGACAGCCATATAGCAATCAGCCCCAGCATTTT; CDR3: CASRPRQPYSNQPQHF
V: TRBV15; size: -; J: TRBJ1-2; length: 14; D: TRBD1; DNA: TGTGCCACCAGCAGAGATCGACAGGGCCTTGGCTACACCTTC; CDR3: CATSRDRQGLGYTF
V: TRBV28; size: -; J: TRBJ2-5; length: 16; D: TRBD2; DNA: TGTGCCAGCAGTTCGAGACTAGCGGGACCACAAGAGACCCAGTACTTC; CDR3: CASSSRLAGPQETQYF
V: TRBV7-9; size: once; J: TRBJ2-1; length: 14; D: TRBD1; DNA: TGTGCCAGCGTCCGGGACAGGGAAGACAATGAGCAGTTCTTC; CDR3: CASVRDREDNEQFF
V: TRBV9; size: -; J: TRBJ2-3; length: 18; D: TRBD2; DNA: TGTGCCAGCAGCGTAGCGAGTATGGCGGGAGTTCTCTTCGCTACGCAGTATTTT; CDR3: CASSVASMAGVLFATQYF
V: TRBV9; size: -; J: TRBJ1-2; length: 11; D: -; DNA: TGTGCCACGGGGGGTAACTATGGCTACACCTTC; CDR3: CATGGNYGYTF
V: TRBV5-1; size: -; J: TRBJ2-2; length: 17; D: TRBD2; DNA: TGCGCCAGCAGCGTCCCCTGGGTAGCGGGAGGAACCGGGGAGCTGTTTTTT; CDR3: CASSVPWVAGGTGELFF
V: TRBV4-1; size: -; J: TRBJ1-3; length: 20; D: -; DNA: TGCGCCAGCAGCCAAGAGATGACCCGACACCGAAGGATACTTGGAAACACCATATATTTT; CDR3: CASSQEMTRHRRILGNTIYF
V: TRBV2; size: -; J: TRBJ2-1; length: 18; D: TRBD2; DNA: TGTGCCAGCAGGTTCGGGACTAGCGGGGGGGCTCGTCACAATGAGCAGTTCTTC; CDR3: CASRFGTSGGARHNEQFF
V: TRBV5-1; size: -; J: TRBJ2-5; length: 15; D: TRBD1; DNA: TGCGCCAGCAGGGTTCAGGGACAGGGAAAAGAGACCCAGTACTTC; CDR3: CASRVQGQGKETQYF
V: TRBV5-4; size: few; J: TRBJ2-5; length: 11; D: -; DNA: TGTGCCAGCAGCTCACTAGAGACCCAGTACTTC; CDR3: CASSSLETQYF
V: TRBV5-1; size: few; J: TRBJ2-2; length: 14; D: -; DNA: TGCGCCAGCAGCTTGGCCTTGAACACCGGGGAGCTGTTTTTT; CDR3: CASSLALNTGELFF
V: TRBV2; size: -; J: TRBJ1-2; length: 13; D: -; DNA: TGTGCCAGCGTGGGACATAGTAACTATGGCTACACCTTC; CDR3: CASVGHSNYGYTF
V: TRBV30; size: -; J: TRBJ2-5; length: 18; D: -; DNA: TGTGCCTGGAGTGTAAGGAGGGCTAGACTTAGCTTAGAAGAGACCCAGTACTTC; CDR3: CAWSVRRARLSLEETQYF
V: TRBV6-1; size: once; J: TRBJ1-2; length: 15; D: TRBD1; DNA: TGTGCCAGCAGTCCTCGACGGGACAGGGGGCGCGGCTACACCTTC; CDR3: CASSPRRDRGRGYTF
V: TRBV11-2; size: -; J: TRBJ1-3; length: 16; D: -; DNA: TGTGCCAGCAGCTTAAGGGGGTCGAACTCTGGAAACACCATATATTTT; CDR3: CASSLRGSNSGNTIYF
V: TRBV5-1; size: once; J: TRBJ2-2; length: 15; D: -; DNA: TGCGCCAGCACGCCACTCGAGGGGGGGGCGATGGAGCTGTTTTTT; CDR3: CASTPLEGGAMELFF
V: TRBV5-1; size: -; J: TRBJ2-3; length: 15; D: TRBD1; DNA: TGCGCCAGCAGCCCCCGGGACAGGGGCTTAGATACGCAGTATTTT; CDR3: CASSPRDRGLDTQYF
V: TRBV30; size: -; J: TRBJ2-3; length: 14; D: TRBD2; DNA: TGTGCCTGGAGTGAGGGAGGGCCGGGAGATACGCAGTATTTT; CDR3: CAWSEGGPGDTQYF
V: TRBV6-5; size: few; J: TRBJ1-2; length: 15; D: TRBD1; DNA: TGTGCCAGCAGTTACCTCAACAGGGGGATCTATGGCTACACCTTC; CDR3: CASSYLNRGIYGYTF
V: TRBV28; size: -; J: TRBJ2-7; length: 16; D: TRBD1; DNA: TGTGCCAGCAGTGCGCTGGACAGGGGATTGTCCTACGAGCAGTACTTC; CDR3: CASSALDRGLSYEQYF
V: TRBV9; size: -; J: TRBJ2-1; length: 19; D: TRBD2; DNA: TGTGCCAGCAGCGTAACCCTGGGGACTAGCGGGGGAATCTACAATGAGCAGTTCTTC; CDR3: CASSVTLGTSGGIYNEQFF
V: TRBV15; size: -; J: TRBJ1-5; length: 15; D: -; DNA: TGTGCCACCAGCAGAGTTGTCCTTAGCAATCAGCCCCAGCATTTT; CDR3: CATSRVVLSNQPQHF
V: TRBV4-2; size: -; J: TRBJ2-3; length: 15; D: TRBD1; DNA: TGTGCCAGCAGCCATCGACAGGGGGAGACAGATACGCAGTATTTT; CDR3: CASSHRQGETDTQYF
V: TRBV28; size: once; J: TRBJ2-7; length: 14; D: TRBD2; DNA: TGTGCCAGCAGTCGGGGCGGGAGCTCCTACGAGCAGTACTTC; CDR3: CASSRGGSSYEQYF
V: TRBV7-9; size: -; J: TRBJ1-1; length: 10; D: -; DNA: TGTGCCAGCAGCAGCACTGAAGCATTCTTT; CDR3: CASSSTEAFF